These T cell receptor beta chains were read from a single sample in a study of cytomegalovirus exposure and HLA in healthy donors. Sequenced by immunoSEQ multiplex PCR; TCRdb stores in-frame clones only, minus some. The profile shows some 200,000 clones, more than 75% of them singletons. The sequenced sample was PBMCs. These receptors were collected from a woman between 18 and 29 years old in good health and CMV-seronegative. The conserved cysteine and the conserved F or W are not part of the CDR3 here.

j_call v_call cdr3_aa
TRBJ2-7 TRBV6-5 ASRSINEQY
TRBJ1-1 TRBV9 ASSPRDRGLVNTEAF
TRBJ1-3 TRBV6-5 ASSSVGNTIY
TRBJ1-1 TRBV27 ASSFREGVNTEAF
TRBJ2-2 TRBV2 ASSDPGTGVYAGELF
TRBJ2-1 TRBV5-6 ASSLAGDLAYNEQF
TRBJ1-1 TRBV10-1 ASSDTGAPDTEAF
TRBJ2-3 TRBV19 ASRSTDTQY
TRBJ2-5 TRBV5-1 ASSSGLAGKETQY
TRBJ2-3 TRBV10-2 ASSESTVRGDTQY
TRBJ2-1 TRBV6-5 ASRKRQGWVEQF
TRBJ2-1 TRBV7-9 ASSSPGQGGNEQF
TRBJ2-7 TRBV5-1 ASSFGSYYYEQY
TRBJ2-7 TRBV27 ATQRSVSYEQY
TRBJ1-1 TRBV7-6 ASSLARGLTSGNTEAF
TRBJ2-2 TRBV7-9 ASSLTGQPDSHAGELF
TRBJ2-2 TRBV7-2 ASSLAGKRNTGELF
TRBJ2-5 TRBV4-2 ASSQDRVDSGGETQY
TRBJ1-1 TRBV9 ASSEHPGQLAGTEAF
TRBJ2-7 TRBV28 ASRPPGQGVAGAYEQY
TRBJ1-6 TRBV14 ASSSGQLGSPLH
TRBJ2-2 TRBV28 ASSFRYTGELF
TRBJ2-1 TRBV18 ASSPPKLADYNEQF
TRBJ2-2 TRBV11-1 ASSFGDTGELF
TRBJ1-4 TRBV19 ASSWDRVGKLF
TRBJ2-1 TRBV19 ASSPGTGAYNEQF
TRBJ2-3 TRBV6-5 ASSMGSATQVTQY
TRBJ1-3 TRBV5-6 ASSMPGTGASGNTIY
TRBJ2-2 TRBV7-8 ASSLGGGAENGELF
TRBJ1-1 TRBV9 ASSQDSPEAF
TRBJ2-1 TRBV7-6 ASSIGGASNEQF
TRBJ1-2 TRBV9 ASSPRGGLYGYT
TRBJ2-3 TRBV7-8 ASSLGTSGVTPDTQY
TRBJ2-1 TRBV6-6 ASRAGTSGSEQF
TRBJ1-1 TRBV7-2 ASSRRWGQSEAF
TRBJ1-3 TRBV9 ASSPPTSGNTIY
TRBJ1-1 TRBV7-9 ASSRTRDMNTEAF
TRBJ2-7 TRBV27 ASMEVSTTYEQY
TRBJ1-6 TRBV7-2 ASTSTGLPSPLH
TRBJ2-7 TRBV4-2 ASSQGAGLLDSYEQY
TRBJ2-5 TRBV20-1 SADAGETQY
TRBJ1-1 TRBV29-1 SVFGTGDTEAF
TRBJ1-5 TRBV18 ASSPPTGTDNQPQH
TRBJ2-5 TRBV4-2 ASSQGTSSVETQY
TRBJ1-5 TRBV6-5 ASSRRQDFQPQH